The rows below give T cell receptor beta chains drawn from one sample of a study of response to subunit inactivated influenza vaccine. TCRdb analysed the RT-PCR reads with MiXCR anew, one entry per CDR3 protein. The sample has 250,000 to 350,000 distinct CDR3 sequences, 20% to 25% seen once. The sequencing here drew on PBMCs from blood, taken approximately 20 months after vaccination. Source of these receptors: a man aged 45 to 75 who received an inactivated influenza vaccine. Both conserved end residues are part of each CDR3. A D gene is named only where the DNA matches it firmly. Only part of the rows carry a size: once, few, many, or a class if the clone is expanded.

j_gene | v_gene | d_gene | abundance | CDR3nt | CDR3aa
TRBJ2-2 | TRBV28 | TRBD1 | few | TGTGCCAGCAGTTCTCGACAGGGGGTCGATGACACCGGGGAGCTGTTTTTT | CASSSRQGVDDTGELFF
TRBJ1-4 | TRBV20-1 | . | . | TGCAGTGCTAGAGATCCGACAGGAGCAGGGGAAAAACTGTTTTTT | CSARDPTGAGEKLFF
TRBJ2-7 | TRBV7-2 | TRBD2 | . | TGTGCCAGCGAATTAGCGGGAGGGCTTTACGAGCAGTACTTC | CASELAGGLYEQYF
TRBJ1-5 | TRBV2 | . | many | TGTGCCAGCAGCCCCGGCAGCCAGCCCCAGCATTTT | CASSPGSQPQHF
TRBJ2-1 | TRBV29-1 | TRBD2 | . | TGCAGCGTTGCAGTGGGACTAGCGGGAGATACGTTCTTC | CSVAVGLAGDTFF
TRBJ1-5 | TRBV6-5 | . | many | TGTGCCAGCAGTTACGACAGGAGCAATCAGCCCCAGCATTTT | CASSYDRSNQPQHF
TRBJ2-7 | TRBV9 | TRBD1 | . | TGTGCCAGCAGCGTAGGAGGGACAGGCGGCTACGAGCAGTACTTC | CASSVGGTGGYEQYF
TRBJ1-1 | TRBV6-5 | . | few | TGTGCCAGCAGTTCGAGAGGAAGGCACGGGTCGTACACTGAAGCTTTCTTT | CASSSRGRHGSYTEAFF
TRBJ2-4 | TRBV25-1 | TRBD1 | . | TGTGCCAGCAGACAGGGGATGGCCAAAAACATTCAGTACTTC | CASRQGMAKNIQYF
TRBJ2-7 | TRBV2 | . | . | TGTGCCAGCATGGGACTCAAGGGGCAGTACTTC | CASMGLKGQYF
TRBJ1-2 | TRBV6-5 | . | . | TGTGCCAGCAGTTACGGGGGGCGCGGGTATAGCCTCTCCCCCTATGGCTACACCTTC | CASSYGGRGYSLSPYGYTF
TRBJ2-4 | TRBV7-2 | . | few | TGTGCCAGCAGCTTAGGTTGGGGTCGAAGCAAAAACATTCAGTACTTC | CASSLGWGRSKNIQYF
TRBJ1-1 | TRBV28 | TRBD1 | few | TGTGCCAGCAGTTTGGGTGAGGGCAGGGGGAAAGCTTTCTTT | CASSLGEGRGKAFF
TRBJ1-4 | TRBV9 | TRBD1 | . | TGTGCCAGCAGCATAGACAGGGAGGCGGGAGAAAAACTGTTTTTT | CASSIDREAGEKLFF
TRBJ1-1 | TRBV4-2 | . | . | TGTGCCAGCAGCCAAGATGGACTGCACATGAACACTGAAGCTTTCTTT | CASSQDGLHMNTEAFF
TRBJ1-1 | TRBV5-1 | . | few | TGCGCCAGCAGCTTGGATATGCAGGGGAGGAAAGCTTTCTTT | CASSLDMQGRKAFF
TRBJ1-2 | TRBV10-3 | . | many | TGTGCCATCAGTGAGAGGGGGACAATCTCGGATGGCTACACCTTC | CAISERGTISDGYTF
TRBJ2-7 | TRBV28 | . | few | TGTGCCAGCAGTCCTTCCGGAGGGGGCAACTCCTACGAGCAGTACTTC | CASSPSGGGNSYEQYF
TRBJ1-1 | TRBV2 | TRBD1 | few | TGTGCCAGTTACAGGGGTAACACTGAAGCTTTCTTT | CASYRGNTEAFF
TRBJ1-4 | TRBV20-1 | . | . | TGCAGTGCTAAGTACAGCGCAACTAATGAAAAACTGTTTTTT | CSAKYSATNEKLFF
TRBJ1-2 | TRBV12-3/TRBV12-4 | TRBD1 | many | TGTGCCAGCAGTCCGGGACAGGGGAAGGAGGACTATGGCTACACCTTC | CASSPGQGKEDYGYTF
TRBJ1-1 | TRBV11-2 | TRBD1 | few | TGTGCCAGCAGCCTAGGGGACAGGGGGTACACTGAAGCTTTCTTT | CASSLGDRGYTEAFF
TRBJ1-4 | TRBV5-1 | TRBD1 | . | TGCGCCAGCAGCTTGGGACAGGGCCGATCAACTAATGAAAAACTGTTTTTT | CASSLGQGRSTNEKLFF
TRBJ1-6 | TRBV7-8 | . | . | TGTGCCAGCAGCACTGCTATATCGGGCATTGATAATTCACCCCTCCACTTT | CASSTAISGIDNSPLHF
TRBJ2-1 | TRBV27 | TRBD1 | . | TGTGCCAGCAGTTTAGGTCCCGGACAGGGCGGCATTGAGCAGTTCTTC | CASSLGPGQGGIEQFF
TRBJ1-5 | TRBV11-1 | TRBD1 | . | TGTGCCAGCAGCCTAGGGGGTTGGACAGGGGGCGATTATGTCAATCAGCCCCAGCATTTT | CASSLGGWTGGDYVNQPQHF
TRBJ1-1 | TRBV5-6 | . | few | TGTGCCAGCTTTAAAGGGAACACTGAAGCTTTCTTT | CASFKGNTEAFF
TRBJ1-4 | TRBV6-1 | TRBD1 | few | TGTGCCAGCAGCGGACAGGGGGCGACAAATGAAAAACTGTTTTTT | CASSGQGATNEKLFF